The sequence of this T cell receptor (beta chain) was determined in a study of T cell clonotyping in hematopoietic cell transplantation (dated by TCRdb to about 2021). With respect to the entire study: The study collected 130 or so blood samples from 35 consecutive transplant recipients and their related donors. Patients were recruited between 2015 and 2017 and followed until late 2020 or death.

The intended sense of this specimen's time point label: 100 days after allo-HCT. Blood from recipients was drawn about 28 days before transplant and again at days 30, 100 and 180 after transplant. Nuclei Lysis Solution was used to extract genomic DNA from fresh or cryopreserved unfractionated peripheral blood mononuclear cells. This clone was seen only a few times. Which antigen it targets is not known. No much larger clone is present one base from it, and per-base qualities are unavailable. V is pared back by 3 bases and J by 1 base, with 6 bases lying between the germline termini. There are 13 amino acids in the CDR3, from cysteine to phenylalanine inclusive. Solely the CDR3 DNA is kept, with 39 bases framed from the first base. CDR1 and CDR2 are drawn from the germline V gene (reference sequence): SEHNR, FQNEAQ. The immunoSEQ assay, a bias-controlled multiplex PCR with V- and J-specific primers, was used to amplify TCR beta CDR3 regions from genomic DNA. In a second PCR step, a proprietary barcode and Illumina adapter sequences were attached to the CDR3 amplicons. An Illumina MiSeq instrument was used for sequencing of the CDR3 libraries. The published analysis was carried out like this. Export and quality control were performed with immunoSEQ Analyzer 3.0, and downstream analyses were performed with R Bioconductor and Immunarch. Only productive rearrangements within the normalized downsampled data set were used in the calculation of repertoire metrics. In the normalized cohort, clonotypes with more than 5 templates were defined as pathologically expanded. The Inverse Simpson Index was used to measure repertoire diversity. To capture all clonotypes, CMV-specificity analyses were performed on the non-normalized data set. TCRdb retrieved this table from immuneACCESS and kept in-frame rearrangements only. Not all clones are present; in checked studies, unresolved V genes account for under half, and no reason is known for the remainder. That table gives V, J and clone size, and the DNA gave D and trimming. The sample table contains about 4,600 clones; only one count was recorded for around 79% of them. 27% of the sample lies in the top ten.

Points the paper makes about the study in general: Recipient TCR diversity fell after transplant, with pathologically expanded clonotypes rising progressively from day 30 to day 180. Overlap with donor repertoires was found for only a small fraction of recipient repertoires, with over 97% found to appear de novo at the given depth. Donor and pretransplant recipient Inverse Simpson Index values predicted broader posttransplant TCR repertoire diversity. The sample size was limited, and because cells were not sorted, the contributions of CD4 and CD8 repertoires could not be separated.

The sample consisted of peripheral blood mononuclear cells, taken 100 days after allogeneic stem cell transplant. This clonotype was sampled from a female patient aged 50-59 years who had an allogeneic stem cell transplant from an unrelated donor, so the T cells may come from the graft donor. Some clones in this sample may be carry-over from other donors' samples. The V and J segments used are TRBV7-9 and TRBJ1-1, with no confidently assigned D gene. The CDR3 loop reads CASSFWPNTEAFF. The nucleotides read TGTGCCAGCAGCTTTTGGCCGAACACTGAAGCTTTCTTT.